This T cell receptor beta chain was identified during a study of neurological immune-mediated disorders. V was pared by 4 bases and J by 5 bases, with 4 bases of the junction left unmatched. CDR1 is SGDLS and CDR2 is YYNGEE in the germline V gene. This CDR3 region has 14 residues. The authors made cDNA by 5'RACE with 10-nucleotide random UMIs. Via MiXCR, TCRdb re-called the 5' RACE reads, giving one row per CDR3 protein. This table has 44,000 or so distinct CDR3 sequences, about 6% appearing once. Findings of the study overall: Private repertoires in all groups were suggested, as expanded clones shared no CDR3 amino acid sequences across subjects.

This clonotype was counted many times. Its target is not known. Volunteers from a blood bank in Maryland, USA, constituted the healthy controls. Sequenced input: CD4+ T cells from blood. The V gene is TRBV9, the J gene TRBJ1-2; 11 bases line up with TRBD1. The origin of this receptor is a woman in her thirties or forties in good health. This CDR3 is CASSPGQGAYGYTF. CDR3 in DNA: TGTGCCAGCAGCCCCGGACAGGGGGCATATGGCTACACCTTC.